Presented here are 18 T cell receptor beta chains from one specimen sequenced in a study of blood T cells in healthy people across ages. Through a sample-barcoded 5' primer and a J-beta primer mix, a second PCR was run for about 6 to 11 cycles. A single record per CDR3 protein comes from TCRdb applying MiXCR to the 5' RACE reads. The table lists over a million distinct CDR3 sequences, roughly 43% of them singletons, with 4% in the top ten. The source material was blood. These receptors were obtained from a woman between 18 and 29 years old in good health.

In DNA form, the CDR3 reads TGCAGTGCTTTCCTAGCGGGAGTCGGTGAGACCCAGTACTTC. Translating it yields CSAFLAGVGETQYF. The chain employs TRBV20-1 and TRBJ2-5; the match to TRBD2 covers 10 bases. The CDR3 is 14 amino acids. V lost 5 bases and J lost 5; bases outside the gene matches: 8. CDR1 and CDR2 (germline): DFQATT, SNEGSKA (reference sequence).

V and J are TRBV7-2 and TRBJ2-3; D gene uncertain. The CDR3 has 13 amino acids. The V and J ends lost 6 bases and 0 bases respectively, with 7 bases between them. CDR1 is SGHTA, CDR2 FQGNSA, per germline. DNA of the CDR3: TGTGCCAGCAGGATAGAGAGCACAGATACGCAGTATTTT. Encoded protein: CASRIESTDTQYF.

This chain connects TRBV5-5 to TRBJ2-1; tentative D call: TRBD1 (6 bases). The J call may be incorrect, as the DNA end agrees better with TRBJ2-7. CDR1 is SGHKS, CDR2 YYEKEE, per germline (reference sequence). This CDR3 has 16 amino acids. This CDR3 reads CASFVVPQGSYNEQYF. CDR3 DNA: TGTGCCAGCTTTGTGGTCCCCCAGGGGTCCTACAATGAGCAGTACTTC.

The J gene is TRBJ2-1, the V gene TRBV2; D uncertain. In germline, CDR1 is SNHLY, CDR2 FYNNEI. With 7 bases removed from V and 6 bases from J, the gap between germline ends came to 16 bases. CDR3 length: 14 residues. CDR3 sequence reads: CASTRLAGPNEQFF. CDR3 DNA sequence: TGTGCCAGCACCCGCTTGGCCGGACCCAATGAGCAGTTCTTC.

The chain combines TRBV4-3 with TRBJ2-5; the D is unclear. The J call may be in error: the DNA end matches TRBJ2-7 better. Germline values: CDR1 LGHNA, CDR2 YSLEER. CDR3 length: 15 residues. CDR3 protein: CASSQDIDRTYEQYF. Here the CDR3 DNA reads TGCGCCAGCAGCCAAGATATTGATAGGACCTACGAGCAGTACTTC.

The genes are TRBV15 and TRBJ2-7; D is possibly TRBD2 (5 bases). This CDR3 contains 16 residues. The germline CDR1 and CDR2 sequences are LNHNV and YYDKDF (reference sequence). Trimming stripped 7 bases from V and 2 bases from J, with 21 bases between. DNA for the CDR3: TGTGCCACCAACAACGGGATTAGTACAGAGCCCTACGAGCAGTACTTC. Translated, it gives CATNNGISTEPYEQYF.

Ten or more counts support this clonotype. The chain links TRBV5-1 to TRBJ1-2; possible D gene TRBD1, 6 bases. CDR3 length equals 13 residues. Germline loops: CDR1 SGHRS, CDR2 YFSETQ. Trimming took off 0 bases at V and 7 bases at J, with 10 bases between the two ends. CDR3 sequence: CASSLDRVGGYTF. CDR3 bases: TGCGCCAGCAGCTTGGACAGGGTCGGTGGCTACACCTTC.

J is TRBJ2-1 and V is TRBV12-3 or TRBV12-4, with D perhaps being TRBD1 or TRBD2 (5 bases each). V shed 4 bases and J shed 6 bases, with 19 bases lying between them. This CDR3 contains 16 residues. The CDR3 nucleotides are TGTGCCAGCAGTTATCCCCTAGCCCCAGGGCCCAATGAGCAGTTCTTC. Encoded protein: CASSYPLAPGPNEQFF.

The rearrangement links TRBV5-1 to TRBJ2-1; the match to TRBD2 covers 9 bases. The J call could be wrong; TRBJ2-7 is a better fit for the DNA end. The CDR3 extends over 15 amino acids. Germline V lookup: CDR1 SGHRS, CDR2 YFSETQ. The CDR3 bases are TGCGCCAGCAGCTTGGGACTAGCGGCTCTCAATGAGCAGTACTTC. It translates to CASSLGLAALNEQYF.

The CDR3 loop reads CASSKQGSGDTQYF. CDR3 in DNA: TGTGCCAGCAGCAAGCAGGGGAGCGGAGATACGCAGTATTTT. The genes are TRBV7-3 and TRBJ2-3; the D gene is possibly TRBD1 (6 bases). Trimming removed 5 bases at V and 5 bases at J, with 14 bases between. The CDR3 contains 14 residues. The germline CDR1 and CDR2 sequences are SGHTA and FQGTGA.

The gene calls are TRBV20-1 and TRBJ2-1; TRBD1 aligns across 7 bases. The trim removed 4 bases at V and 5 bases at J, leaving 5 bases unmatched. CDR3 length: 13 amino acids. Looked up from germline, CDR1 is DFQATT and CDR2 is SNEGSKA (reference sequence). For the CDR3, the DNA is TGCAGTGCTACTAGGGGGCGAAACAATGAGCAGTTCTTC. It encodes CSATRGRNNEQFF.

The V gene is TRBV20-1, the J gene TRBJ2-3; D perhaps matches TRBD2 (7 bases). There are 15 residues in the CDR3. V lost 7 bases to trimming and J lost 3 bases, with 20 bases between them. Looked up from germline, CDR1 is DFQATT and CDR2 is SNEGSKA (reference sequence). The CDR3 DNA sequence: TGCAGTGACTTAGACCCCAGGGGAGGGACAGATACGCAGTATTTT. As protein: CSDLDPRGGTDTQYF.

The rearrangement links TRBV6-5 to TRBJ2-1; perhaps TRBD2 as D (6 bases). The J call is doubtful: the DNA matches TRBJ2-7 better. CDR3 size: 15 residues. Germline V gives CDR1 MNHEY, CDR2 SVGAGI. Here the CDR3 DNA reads TGTGCCAGCAACCTAGCGCGCAGCTCCTACAATGAGCAGTACTTC. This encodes CASNLARSSYNEQYF.

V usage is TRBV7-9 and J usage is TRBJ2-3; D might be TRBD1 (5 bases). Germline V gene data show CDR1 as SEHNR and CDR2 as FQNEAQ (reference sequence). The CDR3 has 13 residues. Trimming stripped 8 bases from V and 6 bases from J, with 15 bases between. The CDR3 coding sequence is TGTGCCAGCTTACAGGCATCCGCGGATACGCAGTATTTT. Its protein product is CASLQASADTQYF.

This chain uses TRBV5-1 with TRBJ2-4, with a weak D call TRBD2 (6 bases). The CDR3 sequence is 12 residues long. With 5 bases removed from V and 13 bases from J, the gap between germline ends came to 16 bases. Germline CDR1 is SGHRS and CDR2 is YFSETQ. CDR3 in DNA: TGCGCCAGCAGTGACTCTCTCCGGGGGCAGTACTTC. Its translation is CASSDSLRGQYF. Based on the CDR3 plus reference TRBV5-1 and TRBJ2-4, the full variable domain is KAGVTQTPRYLIKTRGQQVTLSCSPISGHRSVSWYQQTPGQGLQFLFEYFSETQRNKGNFPGRFSGRQFSNSRSEMNVSTLELGDSALYLCASSDSLRGQYFGAGTRLSVL.

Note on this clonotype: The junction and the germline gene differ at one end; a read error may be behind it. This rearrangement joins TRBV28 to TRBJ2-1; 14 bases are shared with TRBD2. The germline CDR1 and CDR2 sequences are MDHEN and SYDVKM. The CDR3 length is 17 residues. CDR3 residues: CASSRPPGLAGENGQFF. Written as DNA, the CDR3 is TGTGCCAGCAGTAGGCCCCCGGGACTAGCGGGAGAAAATGGGCAGTTCTTC. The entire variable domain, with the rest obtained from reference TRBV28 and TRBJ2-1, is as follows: DVKVTQSSRYLVKRTGEKVFLECVQDMDHENMFWYRQDPGLGLRLIYFSYDVKMKEKGDIPEGYSVSREKKERFSLILESASTNQTSMYLCASSRPPGLAGENGQFFGPGTRLTVL.

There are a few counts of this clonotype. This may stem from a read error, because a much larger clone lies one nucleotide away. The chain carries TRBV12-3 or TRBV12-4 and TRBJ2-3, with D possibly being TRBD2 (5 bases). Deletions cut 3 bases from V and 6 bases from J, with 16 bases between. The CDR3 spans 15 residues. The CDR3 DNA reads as TGTGCCAGCAGTTTGGCGCGGGCCCACGGGGATACGCAGTATTTT. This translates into CASSLARAHGDTQYF.

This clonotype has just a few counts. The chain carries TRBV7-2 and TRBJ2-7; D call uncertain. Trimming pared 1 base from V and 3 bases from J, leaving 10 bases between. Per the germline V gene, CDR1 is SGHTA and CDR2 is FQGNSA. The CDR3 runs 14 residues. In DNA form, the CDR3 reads TGTGCCAGCAGCTTAGTTGGACCGATCTACGAGCAGTACTTC. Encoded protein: CASSLVGPIYEQYF.